These 6 T cell receptor beta chains were sequenced from one sample in a study of T-cell reconstitution after alpha-beta-depleted transplantation in children. A TCRbeta library incorporating unique molecular identifiers was prepared. TCRdb called the PCR reads again in MiXCR, with one record for every CDR3 protein. The repertoire holds more than 500,000 distinct CDR3 sequences, with about an eighth as singletons. The specimen was PBMCs, mostly from graft donor cells, collected 180 days after TCRalphabeta/CD19-depleted stem cell transplant. Source of these receptors: a female patient younger than 10 who had a stem cell transplant for aplastic anemia, so the T cells may come from the graft donor.

V gene TRBV20-1 combines with J gene TRBJ2-1; 10 nucleotides agree with TRBD2. Germline lookup yields CDR1 DFQATT and CDR2 SNEGSKA (reference sequence). V shed 0 bases and J 8 bases; nucleotides not matched to a gene: 7. The CDR3 contains 15 residues. CDR3 coding DNA: TGCAGTGCTAGAGAGGGTCTAGCGGGAGAGTATGAGCAGTTCTTC. Translated, it gives CSAREGLAGEYEQFF.

The table lists this clonotype with a few counts. The chain's CDR3 is CASSPSATSGRSKQYF. For the CDR3, the DNA is TGTGCCAGCAGTCCCTCCGCGACTAGCGGGAGGTCGAAGCAGTACTTC. The V and J genes are TRBV28 and TRBJ2-7, with 13 bases lining up with TRBD2. There are 16 residues in the CDR3. The germline CDR1 and CDR2 sequences are MDHEN and SYDVKM. J lost 8 bases, V lost 5 bases, and 12 bases had no gene match.

The rearrangement uses TRBV19 and TRBJ1-1, with TRBD1 identical over 12 bases. Per the germline V gene, CDR1 is LNHDA and CDR2 is SQIVND (reference sequence). Trimming at V came to 8 bases and at J to 2 bases, leaving 0 bases not matched to a gene. The CDR3 has 13 residues. CDR3 DNA sequence: TGTGCCAGTGGGACAGGGGGCAACACTGAAGCTTTCTTT. Its protein product is CASGTGGNTEAFF.

Ten or more counts support this clonotype. V is TRBV20-1 and J is TRBJ2-1; the match to TRBD2 covers 8 bases. Germline CDR1 is DFQATT and CDR2 is SNEGSKA (reference sequence). Losses at the gene ends were 5 bases for V and 5 bases for J; bases not matched to a gene: 11. This CDR3 is built from 15 residues. The CDR3 DNA reads as TGCAGTGCTCACCTCTCTAGCGGGCGGAACAATGAGCAGTTCTTC. As protein: CSAHLSSGRNNEQFF.

Only a few counts were recorded for this clonotype. The chain has TRBV27 and TRBJ2-1, with D perhaps being TRBD1 or TRBD2 (5 bases each). V gave up 8 bases and J gave up 7 bases, with 21 bases separating them. Germline CDR1 and CDR2: MNHEY and SMNVEV (reference sequence). The CDR3 is 15 amino acids. Written as DNA, the CDR3 is TGTGCCAGCCGTCCTAGCCTTCAGGGAAAGAATGAGCAGTTCTTC. It codes for CASRPSLQGKNEQFF.

The rearrangement links TRBV6-5 to TRBJ2-7; D is undetermined. Between the trimmed V and J ends, which lost 0 bases and 3 bases, there was a span of 9 bases. This CDR3 is built from 14 residues. The germline CDR1 and CDR2 sequences are MNHEY and SVGAGI. The CDR3 loop reads CASSYSGFGYEQYF. In nucleotides, the CDR3 is TGTGCCAGCAGTTACTCCGGGTTCGGCTACGAGCAGTACTTC.